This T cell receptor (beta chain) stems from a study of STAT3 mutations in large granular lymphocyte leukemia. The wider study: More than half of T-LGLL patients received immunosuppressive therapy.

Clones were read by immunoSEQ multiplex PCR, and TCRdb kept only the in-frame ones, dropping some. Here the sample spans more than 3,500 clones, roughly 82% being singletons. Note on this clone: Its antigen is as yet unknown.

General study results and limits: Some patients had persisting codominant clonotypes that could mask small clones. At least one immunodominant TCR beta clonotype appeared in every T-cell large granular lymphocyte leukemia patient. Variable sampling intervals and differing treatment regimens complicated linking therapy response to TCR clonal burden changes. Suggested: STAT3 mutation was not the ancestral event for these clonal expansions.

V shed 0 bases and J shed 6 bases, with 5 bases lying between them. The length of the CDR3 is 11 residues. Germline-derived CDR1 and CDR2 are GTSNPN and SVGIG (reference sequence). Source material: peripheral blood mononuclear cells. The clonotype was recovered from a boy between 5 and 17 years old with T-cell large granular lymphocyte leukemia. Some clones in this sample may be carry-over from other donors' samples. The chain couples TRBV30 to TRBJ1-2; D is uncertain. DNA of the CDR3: TGTGCCTGGAGTGTTGGGAATGGCTACACCTTC. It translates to CAWSVGNGYTF.